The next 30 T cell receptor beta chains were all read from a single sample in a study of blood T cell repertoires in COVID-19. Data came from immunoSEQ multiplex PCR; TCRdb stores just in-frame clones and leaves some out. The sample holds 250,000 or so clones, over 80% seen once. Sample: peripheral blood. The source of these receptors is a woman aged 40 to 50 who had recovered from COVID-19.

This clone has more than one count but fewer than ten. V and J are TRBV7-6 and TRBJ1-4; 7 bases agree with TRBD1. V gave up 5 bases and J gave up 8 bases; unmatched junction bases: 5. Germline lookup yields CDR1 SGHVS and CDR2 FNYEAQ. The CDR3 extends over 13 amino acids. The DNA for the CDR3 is TGTGCCAGCAGCCGACAGGGTGGCGAAAAACTGTTTTTT. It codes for CASSRQGGEKLFF.

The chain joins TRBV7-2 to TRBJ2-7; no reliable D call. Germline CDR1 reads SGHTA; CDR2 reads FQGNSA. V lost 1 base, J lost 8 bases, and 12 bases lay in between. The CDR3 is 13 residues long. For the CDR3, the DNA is TGTGCCAGCAGCTTAGACGCCCGATGGCAGCAGTACTTC. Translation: CASSLDARWQQYF.

The CDR3 sequence is CASSLDRVVNEQYF. The CDR3 DNA follows: TGTGCCAGCAGCTTGGACAGGGTGGTAAACGAGCAGTACTTC. The V and J genes are TRBV5-6 and TRBJ2-7, with D possibly TRBD1 on 6 matching bases. Trimming left V 0 bases short and J 5 bases short, with 12 bases between. The CDR3 is 14 amino acids. Per the germline V gene, CDR1 is SGHDT and CDR2 is YYEEEE.

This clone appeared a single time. The CDR3 protein is CASSLGGAFPRYGYTF. As DNA, the CDR3 is TGTGCCAGCAGCCTCGGGGGGGCTTTTCCCCGCTATGGCTACACCTTC. The chain is built from TRBV5-4 and TRBJ1-2, with D maybe TRBD1 (6 bases). This CDR3 comprises 16 residues. CDR1 and CDR2 (germline): SGHNT, YYREEE (reference sequence). Trimming took 4 bases from V and 4 from J, leaving 20 bases between them.

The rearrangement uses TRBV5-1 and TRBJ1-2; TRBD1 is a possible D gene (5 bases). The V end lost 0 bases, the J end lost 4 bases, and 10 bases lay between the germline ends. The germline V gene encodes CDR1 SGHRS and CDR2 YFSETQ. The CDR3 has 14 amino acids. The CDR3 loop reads CASSLGPGIYGYTF. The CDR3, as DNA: TGCGCCAGCAGCTTGGGGCCAGGGATCTATGGCTACACCTTC.

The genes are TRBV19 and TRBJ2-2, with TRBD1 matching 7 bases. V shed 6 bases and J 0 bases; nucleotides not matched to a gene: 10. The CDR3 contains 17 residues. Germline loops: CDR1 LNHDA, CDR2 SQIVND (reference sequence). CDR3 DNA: TGTGCCAGTAGGAAAACGGGACAGTCCGCGAACACCGGGGAGCTGTTTTTT. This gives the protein CASRKTGQSANTGELFF.

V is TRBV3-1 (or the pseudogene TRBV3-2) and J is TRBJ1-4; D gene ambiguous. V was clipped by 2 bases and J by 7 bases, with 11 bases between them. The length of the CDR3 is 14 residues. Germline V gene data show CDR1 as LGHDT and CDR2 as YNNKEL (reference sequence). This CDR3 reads CASSQPRPAEKLFF. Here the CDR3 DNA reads TGTGCCAGCAGCCAACCTAGGCCCGCTGAAAAACTGTTTTTT.

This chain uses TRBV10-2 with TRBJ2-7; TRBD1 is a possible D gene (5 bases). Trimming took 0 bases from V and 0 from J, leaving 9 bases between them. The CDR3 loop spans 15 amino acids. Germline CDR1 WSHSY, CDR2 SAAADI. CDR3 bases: TGCGCCAGCAGTGAGTCGGGGCCCAGCTCCTACGAGCAGTACTTC. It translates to CASSESGPSSYEQYF.

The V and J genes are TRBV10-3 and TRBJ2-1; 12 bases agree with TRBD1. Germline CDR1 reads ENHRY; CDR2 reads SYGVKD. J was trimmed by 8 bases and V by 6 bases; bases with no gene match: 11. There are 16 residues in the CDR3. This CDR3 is CAIRTGWGQGAHEQFF. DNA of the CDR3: TGTGCCATCAGGACAGGGTGGGGACAGGGGGCCCATGAGCAGTTCTTC.

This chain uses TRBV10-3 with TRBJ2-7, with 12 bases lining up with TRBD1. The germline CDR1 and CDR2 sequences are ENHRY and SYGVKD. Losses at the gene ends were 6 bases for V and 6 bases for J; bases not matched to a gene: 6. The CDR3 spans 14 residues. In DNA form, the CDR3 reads TGTGCCATCAGCGCCGGGACAGGGGGCTTCGAGCAGTACTTC. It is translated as CAISAGTGGFEQYF.

In DNA form, the CDR3 reads TGTGCCAGCTACTCTATGGCGGGGGACGACTACGAGCAGTACTTC. Translated: CASYSMAGDDYEQYF. The chain has TRBV5-6 and TRBJ2-7; the match to TRBD2 covers 7 bases. The CDR3 runs 15 residues. V gave up 7 bases and J gave up 3 bases; unmatched junction bases: 13. Germline V gives CDR1 SGHDT, CDR2 YYEEEE.

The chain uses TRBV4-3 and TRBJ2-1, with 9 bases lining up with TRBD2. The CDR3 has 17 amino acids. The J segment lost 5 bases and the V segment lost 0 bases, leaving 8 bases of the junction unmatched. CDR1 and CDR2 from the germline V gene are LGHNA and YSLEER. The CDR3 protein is CASSQDGTAGGHNEQFF. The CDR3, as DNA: TGCGCCAGCAGCCAAGATGGTACAGCGGGGGGACACAATGAGCAGTTCTTC.

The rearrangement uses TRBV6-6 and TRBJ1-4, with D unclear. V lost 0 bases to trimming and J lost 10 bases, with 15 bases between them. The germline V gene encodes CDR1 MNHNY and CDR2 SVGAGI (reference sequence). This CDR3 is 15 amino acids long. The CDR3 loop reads CASSYSTPRSGKLFF. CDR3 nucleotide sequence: TGTGCCAGCAGTTACTCGACTCCCCGCTCGGGAAAACTGTTTTTT.

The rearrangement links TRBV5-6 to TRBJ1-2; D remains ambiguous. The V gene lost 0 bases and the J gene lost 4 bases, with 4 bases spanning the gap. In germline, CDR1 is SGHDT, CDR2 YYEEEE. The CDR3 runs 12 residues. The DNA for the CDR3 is TGTGCCAGCAGCTTGGACGGCTATGGCTACACCTTC. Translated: CASSLDGYGYTF.

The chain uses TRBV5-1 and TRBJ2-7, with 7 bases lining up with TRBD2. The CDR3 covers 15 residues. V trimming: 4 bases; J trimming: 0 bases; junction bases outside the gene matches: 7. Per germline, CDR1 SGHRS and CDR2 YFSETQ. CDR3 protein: CASSPSGRSSYEQYF. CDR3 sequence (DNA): TGCGCCAGCAGCCCCTCCGGGAGGAGCTCCTACGAGCAGTACTTC.

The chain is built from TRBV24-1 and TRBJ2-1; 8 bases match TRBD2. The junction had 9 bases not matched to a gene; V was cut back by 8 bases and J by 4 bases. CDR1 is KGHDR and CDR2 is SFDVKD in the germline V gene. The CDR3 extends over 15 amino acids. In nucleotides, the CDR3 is TGTGCCACCACCGGGGGGGCAGGTGTGTACAATGAGCAGTTCTTC. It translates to CATTGGAGVYNEQFF.

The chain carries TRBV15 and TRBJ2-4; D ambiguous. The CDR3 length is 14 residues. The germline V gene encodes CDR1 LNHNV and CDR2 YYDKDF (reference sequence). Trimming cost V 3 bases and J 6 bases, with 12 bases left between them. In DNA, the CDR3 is TGTGCCACCAGCAGCCGTTCGCGGAGAAACATTCAGTACTTC. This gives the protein CATSSRSRRNIQYF. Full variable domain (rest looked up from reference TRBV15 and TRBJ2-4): DAMVIQNPRYQVTQFGKPVTLSCSQTLNHNVMYWYQQKSSQAPKLLFHYYDKDFNNEADTPDNFQSRRPNTSFCFLDIRSPGLGDTAMYLCATSSRSRRNIQYFGAGTRLSVL.

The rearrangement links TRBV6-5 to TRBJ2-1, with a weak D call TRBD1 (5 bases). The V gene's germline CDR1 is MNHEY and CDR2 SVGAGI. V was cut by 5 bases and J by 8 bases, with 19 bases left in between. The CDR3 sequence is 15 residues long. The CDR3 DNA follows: TGTGCCAGCAGTCCCTGGGGTCAGGGTATGTATGAGCAGTTCTTC. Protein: CASSPWGQGMYEQFF.

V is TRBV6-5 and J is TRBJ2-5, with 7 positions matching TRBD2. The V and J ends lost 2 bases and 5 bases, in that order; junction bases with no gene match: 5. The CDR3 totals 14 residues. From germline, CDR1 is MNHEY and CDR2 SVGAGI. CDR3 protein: CASSYAGDRETQYF. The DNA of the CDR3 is TGTGCCAGCAGTTACGCGGGGGACCGTGAGACCCAGTACTTC.

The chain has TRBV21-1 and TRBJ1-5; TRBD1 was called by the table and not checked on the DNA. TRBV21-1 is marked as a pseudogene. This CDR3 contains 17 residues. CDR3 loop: CASRRLTGGQGNQPQHF. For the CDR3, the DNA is TGTGCCAGCAGGCGACTGACAGGGGGCCAAGGCAATCAGCCCCAGCATTTT.

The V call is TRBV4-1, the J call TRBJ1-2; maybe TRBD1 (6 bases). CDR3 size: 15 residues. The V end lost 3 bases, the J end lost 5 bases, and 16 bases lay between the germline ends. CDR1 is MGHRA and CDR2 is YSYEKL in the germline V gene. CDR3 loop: CASSQDEDRRYGYTF. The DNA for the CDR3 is TGCGCCAGCAGCCAGGATGAAGACAGGAGATATGGCTACACCTTC.

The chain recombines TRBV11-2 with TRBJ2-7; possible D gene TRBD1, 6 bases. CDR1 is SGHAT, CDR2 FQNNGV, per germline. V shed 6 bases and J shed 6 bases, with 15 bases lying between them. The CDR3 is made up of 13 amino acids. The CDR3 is CASSLGARFEQYF. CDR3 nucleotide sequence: TGTGCCAGCAGTCTGGGGGCTAGATTCGAGCAGTACTTC.

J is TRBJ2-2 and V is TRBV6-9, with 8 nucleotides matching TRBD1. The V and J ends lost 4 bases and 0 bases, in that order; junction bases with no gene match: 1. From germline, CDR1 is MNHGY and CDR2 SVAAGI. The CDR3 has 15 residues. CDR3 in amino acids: CASSSTGANTGELFF. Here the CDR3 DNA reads TGTGCCAGCAGTTCGACAGGGGCGAACACCGGGGAGCTGTTTTTT.

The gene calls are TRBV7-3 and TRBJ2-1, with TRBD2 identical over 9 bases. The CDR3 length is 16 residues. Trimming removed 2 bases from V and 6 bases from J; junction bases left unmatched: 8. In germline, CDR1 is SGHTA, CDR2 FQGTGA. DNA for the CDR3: TGTGCCAGCAGCTTAGTTCGGCGGGGGGGCCCCAATGAGCAGTTCTTC. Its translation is CASSLVRRGGPNEQFF.

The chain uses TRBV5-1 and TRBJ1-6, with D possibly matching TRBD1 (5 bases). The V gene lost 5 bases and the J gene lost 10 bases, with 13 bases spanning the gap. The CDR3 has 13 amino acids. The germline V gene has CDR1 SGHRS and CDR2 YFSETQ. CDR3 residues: CASSPMGGSPLHF. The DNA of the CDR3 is TGCGCCAGCAGTCCCATGGGGGGATCACCCCTCCACTTT.

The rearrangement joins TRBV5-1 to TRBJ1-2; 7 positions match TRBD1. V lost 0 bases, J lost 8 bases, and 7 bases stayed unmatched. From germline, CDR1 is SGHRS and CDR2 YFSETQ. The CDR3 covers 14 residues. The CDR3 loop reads CASSLVAQGEGYTF. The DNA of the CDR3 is TGCGCCAGCAGCTTGGTTGCCCAGGGGGAAGGCTACACCTTC.

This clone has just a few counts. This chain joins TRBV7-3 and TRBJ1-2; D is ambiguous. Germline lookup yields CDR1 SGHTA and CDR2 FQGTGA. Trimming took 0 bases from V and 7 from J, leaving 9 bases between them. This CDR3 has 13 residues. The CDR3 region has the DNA TGTGCCAGCAGCTTAACGTCTGAGGTTGGCTACACCTTC. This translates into CASSLTSEVGYTF.

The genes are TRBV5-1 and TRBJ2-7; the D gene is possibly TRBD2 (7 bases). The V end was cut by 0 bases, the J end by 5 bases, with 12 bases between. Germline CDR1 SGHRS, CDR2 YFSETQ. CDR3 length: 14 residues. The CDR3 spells CASSLVAGAHEQYF. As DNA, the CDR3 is TGCGCCAGCAGCTTGGTGGCGGGGGCCCACGAGCAGTACTTC.

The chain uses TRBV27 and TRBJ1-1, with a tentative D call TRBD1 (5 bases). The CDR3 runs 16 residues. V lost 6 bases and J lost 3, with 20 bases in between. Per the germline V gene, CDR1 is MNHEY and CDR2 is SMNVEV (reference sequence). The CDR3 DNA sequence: TGTGCCAGCAGCCCGGGCCCATACAGGTTCGACACTGAAGCTTTCTTT. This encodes CASSPGPYRFDTEAFF.

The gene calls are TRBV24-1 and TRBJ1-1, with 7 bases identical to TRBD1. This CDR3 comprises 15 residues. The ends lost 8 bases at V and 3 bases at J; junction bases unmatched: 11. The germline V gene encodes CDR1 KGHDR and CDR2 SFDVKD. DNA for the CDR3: TGTGCCACCACTCTCTCGGACAGGCGAGACACTGAAGCTTTCTTT. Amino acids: CATTLSDRRDTEAFF.